One and the same sample provided the 7 T cell receptor beta chains below, sequenced in a study of neurological immune-mediated disorders. Using its own MiXCR run on the 5' RACE reads, TCRdb lists one record per CDR3 protein. The data hold about 120,000 distinct CDR3 sequences, with about 3.2% observed a single time. Sequencing was performed on PBMCs. These receptors were obtained from a woman in her 30s with multiple sclerosis.

There are many counts of this clonotype. The V call is TRBV7-9, the J call TRBJ2-1, with D perhaps given as TRBD1 or TRBD2 (5 bases each). This CDR3 contains 17 residues. Deletions cut 11 bases from V and 6 bases from J, with 29 bases between. CDR1 is SEHNR and CDR2 is FQNEAQ in the germline V gene (reference sequence). The CDR3 sequence: CALLGESTNPHVNEQFF. In nucleotides, the CDR3 is TGTGCCCTCCTAGGGGAATCGACTAACCCGCACGTCAATGAGCAGTTCTTC.

V usage is TRBV7-9 and J usage is TRBJ1-5; D is undetermined. CDR3 size: 13 residues. Looked up from germline, CDR1 is SEHNR and CDR2 is FQNEAQ (reference sequence). The V end was cut by 4 bases, the J end by 6 bases, with 10 bases between. The CDR3 nucleotides read TGTGCCAGCAGCTCTACGTCAGGTCAGCCCCAGCATTTT. This codes for CASSSTSGQPQHF.

There are many counts of this clonotype. In DNA form, the CDR3 reads TGCAGTGCTAGGTCTAGCGGCGGTGGGGGTGGAGGGTTTGAGCAGTTCTTC. Translated, it gives CSARSSGGGGGGFEQFF. The chain uses TRBV20-1 and TRBJ2-1; the match to TRBD2 covers 7 bases. V lost 3 bases to trimming and J lost 9 bases; unmatched junction nucleotides: 20. The CDR3 length is 17 residues. The germline V gene has CDR1 DFQATT and CDR2 SNEGSKA (reference sequence).

Concerning this clonotype: A much larger clonotype is one base distant, so this may be a read error. V and J are TRBV19 and TRBJ1-2; D remains ambiguous. In germline, CDR1 is LNHDA, CDR2 SQIVND (reference sequence). The CDR3 is 11 amino acids. Here the CDR3 reads CDTSKEYGYTF. The DNA of the CDR3 is TGTGACACCAGCAAGGAATATGGCTACACCTTC.

This clonotype was counted many times. The chain recombines TRBV12-3 or TRBV12-4 with TRBJ2-1; D may be TRBD1 (6 bases). Trimming took off 6 bases at V and 5 bases at J, with 17 bases between the two ends. This CDR3 is 15 amino acids long. CDR3 amino acids: CASRLQGRGNNEQFF. The DNA for the CDR3 is TGTGCCAGCAGACTACAGGGACGGGGTAACAATGAGCAGTTCTTC.

This clonotype was seen ten or more times. The V call is TRBV29-1, the J call TRBJ1-5; D is uncertain. Germline CDR1 SQVTM, CDR2 ANQGSEA. The CDR3 runs 13 residues. CDR3 bases: TGCACCAAATCGGAGTGGAGCAATCAGCCCCAGCATTTT. Amino acids: CTKSEWSNQPQHF.

The V gene is TRBV10-3, the J gene TRBJ2-7; 7 nucleotides agree with TRBD1. With 6 bases clipped from V and 2 bases from J, the junction kept 7 bases outside the gene matches. This CDR3 region has 14 residues. Germline assignment: CDR1 ENHRY and CDR2 SYGVKD. CDR3 sequence: CAIRGDSGTYEQYF. CDR3 sequence (DNA): TGTGCCATCAGGGGGGACAGTGGGACCTACGAGCAGTACTTC.